The following is a T cell receptor (beta chain) sequence with its context. In the original analysis: Researchers report that nucleated cell counts were estimated from reference gene primer amplification. Produced via immunoSEQ multiplex PCR; TCRdb's table is partial and in-frame only. That table furnishes V, J and clone size, whereas the DNA furnished D and trimming. Of 100,000 to 130,000 clones listed, approximately 70% are singletons. The sample belongs to a study of blood T cell repertoires in COVID-19. Across the study: There were acute and convalescent COVID-19 samples, and they came from the United States, Italy and Spain. T cells, B-cell-depleted T cells, or PBMCs provided the cDNA or gDNA that served as material.

Germline CDR1 MGHRA, CDR2 YSYEKL. The germline V and J ends were trimmed by 0 bases and 3 bases, with 10 bases remaining between them. This CDR3 has 15 residues. The receptor's source is a woman between 40 and 50 years old with acute or convalescent COVID-19. Sequenced sample: peripheral blood. The chain links TRBV4-1 to TRBJ2-3; unclear D gene. CDR3 DNA: TGCGCCAGCAGCCAAGATACCAGCGTAACAGATACGCAGTATTTT. It specifies CASSQDTSVTDTQYF.